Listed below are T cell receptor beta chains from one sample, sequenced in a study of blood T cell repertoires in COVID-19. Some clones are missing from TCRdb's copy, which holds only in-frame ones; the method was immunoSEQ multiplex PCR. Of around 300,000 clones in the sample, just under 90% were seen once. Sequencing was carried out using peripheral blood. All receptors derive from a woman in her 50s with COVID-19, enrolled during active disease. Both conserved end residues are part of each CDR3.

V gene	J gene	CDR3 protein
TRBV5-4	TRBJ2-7	CASSSTGTSSYEQYF
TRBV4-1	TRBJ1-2	CASRKTGSNGYTF
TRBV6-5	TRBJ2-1	CASSSQLAGGNNEQFF
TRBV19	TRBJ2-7	CASSPTRGSYEQYF
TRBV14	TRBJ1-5	CASSQGQGANQPQHF
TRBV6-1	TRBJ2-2	CASSDGGELFF
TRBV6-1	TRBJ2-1	CASSESNPPLAGGPTDEQFF
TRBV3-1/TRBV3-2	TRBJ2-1	CASSQRFIGAGYYNEQFF
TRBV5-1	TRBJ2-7	CASSLGGQGAYEQYF
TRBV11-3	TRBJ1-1	CASSLVGDSEAFF
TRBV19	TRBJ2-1	CASSNRDRGNNEQFF
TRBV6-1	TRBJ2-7	CASSEGTGGFYEQYF
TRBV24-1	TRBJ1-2	CATSDSTGLYYGYTF
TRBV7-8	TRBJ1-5	CASSKRTGYSNQPQHF
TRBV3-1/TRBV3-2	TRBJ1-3	CASSHPGVFPASGNTIYF